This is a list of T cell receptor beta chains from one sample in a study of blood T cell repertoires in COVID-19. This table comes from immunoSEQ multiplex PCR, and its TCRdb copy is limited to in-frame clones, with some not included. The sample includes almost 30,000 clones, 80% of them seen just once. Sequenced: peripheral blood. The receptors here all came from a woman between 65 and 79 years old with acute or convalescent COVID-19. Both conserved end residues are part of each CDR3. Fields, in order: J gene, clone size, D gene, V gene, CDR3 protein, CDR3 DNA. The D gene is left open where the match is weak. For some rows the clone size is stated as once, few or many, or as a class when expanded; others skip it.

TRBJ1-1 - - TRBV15 CATSRDRVNTEAFF TGTGCCACCAGCAGAGACAGGGTAAACACTGAAGCTTTCTTT
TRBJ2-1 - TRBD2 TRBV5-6 CASSPGGNLYNEQFF TGTGCCAGCAGCCCCGGGGGGAACCTCTACAATGAGCAGTTCTTC
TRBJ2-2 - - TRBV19 CASSIVGGNTGELFF TGTGCCAGTAGTATAGTGGGAGGGAACACCGGGGAGCTGTTTTTT
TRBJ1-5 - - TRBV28 CASSSTGIIQPQHF TGTGCCAGCAGTTCTACAGGGATAATCCAGCCCCAGCATTTT
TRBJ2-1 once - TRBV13 CASSLGTTAGIPMFNEQFF TGTGCCAGCAGCTTAGGAACGACCGCCGGGATCCCCATGTTCAATGAGCAGTTCTTC
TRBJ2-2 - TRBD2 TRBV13 CASSQGLAITGELFF TGTGCCAGCAGCCAGGGACTAGCGATCACCGGGGAGCTGTTTTTT
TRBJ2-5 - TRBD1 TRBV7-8 CASSSGTGAFRKAQYF TGTGCCAGCAGCTCAGGGACAGGGGCCTTTCGGAAGGCCCAGTACTTC
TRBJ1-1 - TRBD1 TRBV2 CASRRQGAGTEAFF TGTGCCAGCAGACGACAGGGGGCTGGGACTGAAGCTTTCTTT
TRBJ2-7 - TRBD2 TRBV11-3 CASSLVGGGPGEQYF TGTGCCAGCAGCTTAGTCGGCGGGGGGCCGGGGGAGCAGTACTTC
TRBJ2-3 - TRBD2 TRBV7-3 CASSSSGGARDTQYF TGTGCCAGCAGCTCTAGCGGGGGGGCTAGGGATACGCAGTATTTT
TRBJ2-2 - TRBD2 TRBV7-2 CASRHGLAGNTGELFF TGTGCCAGCAGACATGGACTAGCGGGAAACACCGGGGAGCTGTTTTTT
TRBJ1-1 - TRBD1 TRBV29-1 CSVERTGGRTEAFF TGCAGCGTTGAAAGGACAGGGGGAAGGACTGAAGCTTTCTTT